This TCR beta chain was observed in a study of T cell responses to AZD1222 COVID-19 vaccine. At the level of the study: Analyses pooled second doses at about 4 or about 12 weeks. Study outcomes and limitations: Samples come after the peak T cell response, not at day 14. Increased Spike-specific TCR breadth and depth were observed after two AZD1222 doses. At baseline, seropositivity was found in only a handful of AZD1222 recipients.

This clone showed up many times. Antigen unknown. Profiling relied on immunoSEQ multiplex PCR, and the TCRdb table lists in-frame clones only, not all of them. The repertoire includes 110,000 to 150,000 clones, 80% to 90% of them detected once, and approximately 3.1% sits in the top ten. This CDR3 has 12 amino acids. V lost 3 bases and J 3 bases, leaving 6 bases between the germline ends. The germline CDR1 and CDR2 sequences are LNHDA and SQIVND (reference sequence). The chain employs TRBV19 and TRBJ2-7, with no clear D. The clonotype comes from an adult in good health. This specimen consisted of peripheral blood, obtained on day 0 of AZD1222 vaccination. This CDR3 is CASSIAGYEQYF. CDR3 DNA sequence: TGTGCCAGTAGTATCGCAGGCTACGAGCAGTACTTC. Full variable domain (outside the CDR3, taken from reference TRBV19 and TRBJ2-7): DGGITQSPKYLFRKEGQNVTLSCEQNLNHDAMYWYRQDPGQGLRLIYYSQIVNDFQKGDIAEGYSVSREKKESFPLTVTSAQKNPTAFYLCASSIAGYEQYFGPGTRLTVT.